A few counts support the clone carrying this TCR beta chain. The antigen is not known. Trimming pared 0 bases from V and 4 bases from J, leaving 21 bases between. Germline V gene data show CDR1 as DFQATT and CDR2 as SNEGSKA (reference sequence). This CDR3 is built from 17 residues. This entry is derived from a study of response to subunit inactivated influenza vaccine. Via MiXCR, TCRdb re-called the RT-PCR reads, giving one row per CDR3 protein. This table has almost 600,000 distinct CDR3 sequences, roughly 15% appearing once. Findings and caveats of the study: Authors suggested each seasonal flu vaccination may recruit only limited numbers of new T cells.

V and J are TRBV20-1 and TRBJ1-1; D ambiguous. The source material was PBMCs from blood, sampled 11 to 12 days after vaccination. This TCR derives from a man in his fifties or sixties who received an inactivated influenza vaccine. CDR3 amino acids: CSARDHGWRAVGTEAFF. CDR3 sequence (DNA): TGCAGTGCTAGAGATCACGGCTGGAGGGCCGTCGGCACTGAAGCTTTCTTT.